The clone carrying this TCR beta chain was recorded a few times. This CDR3 is built from 13 residues. Germline lookup yields CDR1 MNHNS and CDR2 SASEGT. V lost 0 bases, J lost 3 bases, and 6 bases lay in between. The data belong to a study of cytomegalovirus exposure and HLA in healthy donors. Study-wide context: From HLA-typed donors, an early data release held about 85 million unique TCRs.

PCR employed 60 Vbeta and 13 Jbeta primers. Here immunoSEQ multiplex PCR was the method, and the copy in TCRdb shows in-frame clones only, minus some. There are about 150,000 clones in the sample; roughly 9.4% occur only once, and about 1.7% lies in the top ten. The TCR was taken from a male donor in good health and CMV-seronegative. Sequencing was done on a sample of PBMCs. V usage is TRBV6-1 and J usage is TRBJ2-7; D is perhaps TRBD2 (5 bases). The chain's CDR3 is CASSEAEGYEQYF. DNA of the CDR3: TGTGCCAGCAGTGAAGCCGAGGGCTACGAGCAGTACTTC.